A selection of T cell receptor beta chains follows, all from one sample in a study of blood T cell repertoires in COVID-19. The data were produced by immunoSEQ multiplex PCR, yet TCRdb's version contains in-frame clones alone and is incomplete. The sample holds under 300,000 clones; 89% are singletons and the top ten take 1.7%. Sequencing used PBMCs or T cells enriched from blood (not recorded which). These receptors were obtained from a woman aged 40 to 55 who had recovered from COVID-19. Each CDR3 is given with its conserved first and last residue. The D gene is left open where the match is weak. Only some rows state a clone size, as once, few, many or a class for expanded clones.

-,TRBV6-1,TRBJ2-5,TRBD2,CASSEGASGHTEETQYF,TGTGCCAGCAGTGAAGGAGCTAGCGGGCACACGGAAGAGACCCAGTACTTC
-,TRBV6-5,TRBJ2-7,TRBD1,CASSGGTGNSYEQYF,TGTGCCAGCAGCGGAGGGACAGGAAACTCCTACGAGCAGTACTTC
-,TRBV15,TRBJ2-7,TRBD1,CATSRLGTGSYEQYF,TGTGCCACCAGCAGACTCGGGACAGGATCCTACGAGCAGTACTTC
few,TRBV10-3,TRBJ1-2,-,CAISDYGQNGYTF,TGTGCCATCAGTGACTACGGACAGAACGGCTACACCTTC
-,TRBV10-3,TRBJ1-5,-,CAISEWQGKYQPQHF,TGTGCCATCAGTGAGTGGCAGGGGAAATATCAGCCCCAGCATTTT
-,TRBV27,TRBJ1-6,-,CASSLSGGTIPYNSPLHF,TGTGCCAGCAGTTTATCGGGAGGGACAATCCCCTATAATTCACCCCTCCACTTT
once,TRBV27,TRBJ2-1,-,CASHNYRDNSYNEQFF,TGTGCCAGTCACAATTACCGGGACAACTCCTACAATGAGCAGTTCTTC
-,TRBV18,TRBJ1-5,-,CASSPRAVNQPQHF,TGTGCCAGCTCACCACGGGCAGTCAATCAGCCCCAGCATTTT
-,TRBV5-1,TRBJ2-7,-,CASSLKPGDSYEQYF,TGCGCCAGCAGCTTGAAGCCAGGGGACTCCTACGAGCAGTACTTC
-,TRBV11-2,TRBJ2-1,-,CASSLSQGWANEQFF,TGTGCCAGCAGCTTATCCCAGGGGTGGGCCAATGAGCAGTTCTTC
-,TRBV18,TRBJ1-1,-,CASSQVGPGGTEAFF,TGTGCCAGCTCACAGGTCGGCCCGGGAGGCACTGAAGCTTTCTTT
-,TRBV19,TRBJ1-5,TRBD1,CASRRRQGAENQPQHF,TGTGCCAGTAGGCGACGACAGGGGGCGGAAAATCAGCCCCAGCATTTT
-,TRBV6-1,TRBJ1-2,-,CASSEQAVGGYTF,TGTGCCAGCAGTGAACAGGCTGTTGGTGGCTACACCTTC
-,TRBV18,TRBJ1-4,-,CASSLTTGSSNEKLFF,TGTGCCAGCTCACTAACAACAGGTAGCTCGAATGAAAAACTGTTTTTT
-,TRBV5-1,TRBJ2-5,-,CASSRDYQETQYF,TGCGCCAGCTCCCGGGACTACCAAGAGACCCAGTACTTC
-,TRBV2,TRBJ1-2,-,CASSFGPRDGYTF,TGTGCCAGCAGTTTTGGCCCGCGGGATGGCTACACCTTC
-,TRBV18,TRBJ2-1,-,CASSPILNQGAVGEQFF,TGTGCCAGCTCACCAATCTTAAACCAGGGCGCCGTCGGTGAGCAGTTCTTC
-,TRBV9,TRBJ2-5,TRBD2,CASSVGTSGDGKQETQYF,TGTGCCAGCAGCGTGGGGACTAGCGGGGACGGAAAACAAGAGACCCAGTACTTC
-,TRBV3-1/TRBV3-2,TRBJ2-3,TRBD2,CASSQDFRAGGSTDTQYF,TGTGCCAGCAGCCAAGATTTCCGGGCGGGGGGGAGCACAGATACGCAGTATTTT
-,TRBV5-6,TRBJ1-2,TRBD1,CASSWGQGVSNYGYTF,TGTGCCAGCAGCTGGGGACAGGGTGTTAGTAACTATGGCTACACCTTC
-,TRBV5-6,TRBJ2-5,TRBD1,CASSLRQGMETQYF,TGTGCCAGCAGCTTGAGACAGGGGATGGAGACCCAGTACTTC
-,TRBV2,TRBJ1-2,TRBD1,CASTNRGVDYGYTF,TGTGCCAGCACGAACAGGGGTGTCGACTATGGCTACACCTTC
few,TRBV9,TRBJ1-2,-,CASSVGTQYGYTF,TGTGCCAGCAGCGTAGGGACACAATATGGCTACACCTTC
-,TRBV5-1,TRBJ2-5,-,CASSLAGRGETQYF,TGCGCCAGCAGCTTAGCGGGGAGGGGGGAGACCCAGTACTTC
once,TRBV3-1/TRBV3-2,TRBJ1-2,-,CASSQQSGGGYTF,TGTGCCAGCAGCCAACAATCAGGAGGTGGCTACACCTTC
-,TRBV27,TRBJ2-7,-,CASSSNLGDEQYF,TGTGCCAGCAGTTCCAATCTCGGGGACGAGCAGTACTTC
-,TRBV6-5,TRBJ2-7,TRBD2,CASSYTGGGYEQYF,TGTGCCAGCAGTTACACGGGGGGAGGCTACGAGCAGTACTTC
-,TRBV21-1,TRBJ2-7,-,CASSLWGVWEQYF,TGTGCCAGCAGCTTATGGGGAGTCTGGGAGCAGTACTTC
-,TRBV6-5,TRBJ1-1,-,CASSSETPMNTEAFF,TGTGCCAGCAGTTCCGAGACACCGATGAACACTGAAGCTTTCTTT
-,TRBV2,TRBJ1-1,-,CASSTQGTEAFF,TGTGCCAGCAGTACCCAGGGGACTGAAGCTTTCTTT
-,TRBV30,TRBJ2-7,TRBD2,CAWGPLAGGNEQYF,TGTGCCTGGGGACCCCTAGCGGGAGGCAACGAGCAGTACTTC
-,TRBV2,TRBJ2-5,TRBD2,CASSEGLAGGGRTQYF,TGTGCCAGCAGTGAAGGACTAGCGGGAGGGGGAAGGACCCAGTACTTC